The 25 T cell receptor beta chains below all came from one sample that was sequenced in a study of radiotherapy plus CTLA-4 blockade in lung cancer. The assay was immunoSEQ multiplex PCR, and TCRdb's table has in-frame clones only and misses some. Among fewer than 140,000 clones listed, about 83% were seen once. Sequencing used peripheral blood, obtained from a patient treated with radiotherapy plus ipilimumab. These receptors originate from a human donor with non-small cell lung cancer that progressed on radiotherapy plus ipilimumab. Some clones in this sample may be carry-over from other donors' samples.

The chain has TRBV20-1 and TRBJ1-1; no firm D call. The germline V gene encodes CDR1 DFQATT and CDR2 SNEGSKA (reference sequence). The CDR3 runs 11 residues. Trimming shortened V by 1 base and J by 8 bases, and 8 bases separated the two germline ends. This CDR3 is CSARADQEAFF. DNA for the CDR3: TGCAGTGCTAGAGCTGATCAAGAAGCTTTCTTT.

The sample holds one count of this clone. The rearrangement links TRBV6-4 to TRBJ1-6, with D perhaps TRBD1 (5 bases). Germline values: CDR1 MRHNA, CDR2 SNTAGT. The CDR3 runs 15 residues. V shed 3 bases and J shed 7 bases, with 13 bases lying between them. The CDR3 DNA is TGTGCCAGCAGTGAAAGGGACGGACAAAATTCACCCCTCCACTTT. This sequence encodes CASSERDGQNSPLHF.

V is TRBV5-1 and J is TRBJ2-2; weak D call: TRBD1 (5 bases). This CDR3 is 16 amino acids long. Germline V gene lookup returns CDR1 SGHRS and CDR2 YFSETQ. The V gene lost 2 bases and the J gene lost 0 bases, with 11 bases spanning the gap. CDR3 protein: CASSFLGQTNTGELFF. The DNA of the CDR3 is TGCGCCAGCAGCTTCCTGGGGCAGACGAACACCGGGGAGCTGTTTTTT.

As concerns this clone: One end of the junction does not line up with germline, which may come from a read error. The V and J genes are TRBV7-7 and TRBJ2-7; TRBD2 is a possible D gene (6 bases). Germline V gives CDR1 SSHAT, CDR2 FNYEAQ (reference sequence). The CDR3 is made up of 15 amino acids. CDR3 sequence: CASSLEEGDSYEQYF. In nucleotides, the CDR3 is TGTGCTAGCAGCTTAGAGGAGGGAGACTCCTACGAGCAGTACTTC.

The chain links TRBV19 to TRBJ2-5; the match to TRBD1 covers 9 bases. CDR3 length: 16 amino acids. Germline V gene sequence: CDR1 LNHDA, CDR2 SQIVND (reference sequence). Losses at the gene ends were 1 base for V and 4 bases for J; bases not matched to a gene: 7. The CDR3 DNA reads TGTGCCAGTAGTATAGCGACAGGGGGGGAGGGAGAGACCCAGTACTTC. This translates into CASSIATGGEGETQYF.

The rearrangement uses TRBV7-2 and TRBJ1-4; D gene uncertain. CDR1 is SGHTA, CDR2 FQGNSA, per germline. V was shortened by 5 bases and J by 3 bases, with 13 bases between the two germline ends. This CDR3 is built from 15 residues. The CDR3 DNA follows: TGTGCCAGCAGCCCAGGAGGAATCCCTAATGAAAAACTGTTTTTT. Translation gives CASSPGGIPNEKLFF.

The chain uses TRBV2 and TRBJ2-4; the D gene is possibly TRBD2 (5 bases). Germline V gene data show CDR1 as SNHLY and CDR2 as FYNNEI. The CDR3 length is 15 residues. Trimming shortened V by 0 bases and J by 8 bases, and 14 bases separated the two germline ends. The CDR3 DNA sequence: TGTGCCAGCAGTGAAGCGTGGCTGCGAGGGTACATTCAGTACTTC. This sequence encodes CASSEAWLRGYIQYF.

The chain couples TRBV6-1 to TRBJ2-1; D might be TRBD1 or TRBD2, each matching 6 bases. Trimming removed 2 bases at V and 0 bases at J, with 8 bases between. This CDR3 spans 15 amino acids. CDR1 MNHNS and CDR2 SASEGT come from the germline V gene. The CDR3 bases are TGTGCCAGCAGTGAATGGGGGGCCTCCTACAATGAGCAGTTCTTC. Translated, it gives CASSEWGASYNEQFF.

The chain uses TRBV5-1 and TRBJ2-1; D unresolved. V was trimmed by 0 bases and J by 2 bases, leaving 9 bases between them. CDR1 and CDR2 from the germline V gene are SGHRS and YFSETQ. The length of the CDR3 is 15 residues. In DNA, the CDR3 is TGCGCCAGCAGCTTGGGTTTATCAGCCTACAATGAGCAGTTCTTC. This translates into CASSLGLSAYNEQFF.

In DNA, the CDR3 is TGTGCCAGCAGCCAAGGGACAGTTCTTGGAGAGACCCAGTACTTC. Protein sequence: CASSQGTVLGETQYF. The chain couples TRBV7-2 to TRBJ2-5, with TRBD1 matching over 7 bases. This CDR3 is 15 amino acids long. Germline V CDR1 and CDR2: SGHTA, FQGNSA. The V segment lost 5 bases and the J segment 4 bases; nucleotides outside the gene matches: 10.

The chain couples TRBV5-1 to TRBJ2-5; no clear D gene. The germline V gene encodes CDR1 SGHRS and CDR2 YFSETQ. The CDR3 is 15 amino acids. V was pared by 0 bases and J by 1 base, with 10 bases between. CDR3 sequence (DNA): TGCGCCAGCAGCTTGGTGGGCAGGACCCAAGAGACCCAGTACTTC. Protein sequence: CASSLVGRTQETQYF.

This chain joins TRBV5-1 and TRBJ2-1; 11 bases agree with TRBD2. The germline V gene encodes CDR1 SGHRS and CDR2 YFSETQ. V lost 0 bases and J lost 2; bases outside the gene matches: 1. This CDR3 region has 16 residues. CDR3: CASSLALAGAYNEQFF. CDR3 DNA: TGCGCCAGCAGCTTGGCACTAGCGGGGGCCTACAATGAGCAGTTCTTC.

This clone was seen just once. This chain links TRBV2 with TRBJ1-6; D is perhaps TRBD1 (6 bases). CDR3 length: 17 residues. Trimming shortened V by 2 bases and J by 7 bases, and 18 bases separated the two germline ends. Germline assignment: CDR1 SNHLY and CDR2 FYNNEI. The CDR3 region is CASSEPKTGLRNSPLHF. CDR3 DNA sequence: TGTGCCAGCAGTGAACCTAAGACAGGACTTCGCAATTCACCCCTCCACTTT.

A single count supports this clone. This chain uses TRBV5-1 with TRBJ2-2; TRBD2 agrees at 8 bases. Germline CDR1 reads SGHRS; CDR2 reads YFSETQ. The CDR3 runs 16 residues. V dropped 6 bases and J dropped 4; count of bases not matched to a gene: 11. CDR3 region: CASIPGGAGTTGELFF. The CDR3 DNA sequence: TGCGCCAGCATCCCCGGGGGGGCTGGGACCACCGGGGAGCTGTTTTTT.

The count of this clone is one. The rearrangement uses TRBV7-6 and TRBJ1-2; a weak D match, TRBD1 (5 bases). This CDR3 has 14 residues. The germline V gene has CDR1 SGHVS and CDR2 FNYEAQ. Deletions cut 3 bases from V and 2 bases from J, with 10 bases between. The CDR3: CASSFSKGNYGYTF. The CDR3 DNA reads as TGTGCCAGCAGCTTCTCCAAGGGGAACTATGGCTACACCTTC.

The chain links TRBV7-3 to TRBJ1-3; D possibly corresponds to TRBD1 (6 bases). This CDR3 is 17 amino acids long. CDR1 is SGHTA and CDR2 is FQGTGA in the germline V gene. The V end was cut by 5 bases, the J end by 0 bases, with 17 bases between. CDR3 coding DNA: TGTGCCAGCAGCCGATCAGGAGGGGGGAGCTCTGGAAACACCATATATTTT. Protein product: CASSRSGGGSSGNTIYF.

The chain has TRBV5-1 and TRBJ2-5; 8 bases fit TRBD1. With V trimmed by 3 bases and J by 5 bases, 9 bases remained unmatched. This CDR3 contains 15 residues. Germline CDR1 reads SGHRS; CDR2 reads YFSETQ. CDR3 amino acids: CASSYGQGFSETQYF. As DNA, the CDR3 is TGCGCCAGCAGCTACGGACAGGGTTTTTCCGAGACCCAGTACTTC.

The gene calls are TRBV7-2 and TRBJ1-5; D is unresolved. Trimming took off 3 bases at V and 7 bases at J, with 7 bases between the two ends. Germline loops: CDR1 SGHTA, CDR2 FQGNSA. The CDR3 totals 12 residues. The CDR3 sequence: CASSFPQQPQHF. DNA for the CDR3: TGTGCCAGCAGCTTTCCACAACAGCCCCAGCATTTT.

V and J are TRBV9 and TRBJ1-2, with D maybe TRBD1 (5 bases). The CDR3 contains 19 residues. CDR1 and CDR2 (germline): SGDLS, YYNGEE. Trimming left V 3 bases short and J 4 bases short, with 28 bases between. The CDR3 region is CASSDSTGVRPLNRYGYTF. The CDR3 DNA reads TGTGCCAGCAGCGACTCTACGGGGGTGCGGCCCCTCAATCGCTATGGCTACACCTTC.

This rearrangement joins TRBV4-1 to TRBJ2-1; TRBD2 is a possible D gene (7 bases). V was trimmed by 0 bases and J by 0 bases, leaving 18 bases between them. This CDR3 is 19 amino acids long. CDR1 MGHRA and CDR2 YSYEKL come from the germline V gene. DNA of the CDR3: TGCGCCAGCAGCCAAGAGGATGGCGGGGGCCGCAGCTCCTACAATGAGCAGTTCTTC. Translation gives CASSQEDGGGRSSYNEQFF.

The V call is TRBV7-2, the J call TRBJ2-2; D tentatively fits TRBD1 or TRBD2 (5 bases each). CDR3 length equals 15 residues. V lost 1 base and J lost 3, with 9 bases in between. The germline V gene encodes CDR1 SGHTA and CDR2 FQGNSA. The CDR3 bases are TGTGCCAGCAGCTTAGTGGGGACGGACACCGGGGAGCTGTTTTTT. Translating gives CASSLVGTDTGELFF.

This chain uses TRBV7-2 with TRBJ2-6; D remains ambiguous. The CDR3 sequence is 14 residues long. Per germline, CDR1 SGHTA and CDR2 FQGNSA. V dropped 3 bases and J dropped 0 bases, with 3 bases sitting between them. The CDR3 sequence: CASSLDSGANVLTF. The DNA for the CDR3 is TGTGCCAGCAGCTTGGACTCTGGGGCCAACGTCCTGACTTTC. The variable domain in full, with the rest retrieved from reference TRBV7-2 and TRBJ2-6, is GAGVSQSPSNKVTEKGKDVELRCDPISGHTALYWYRQSLGQGLEFLIYFQGNSAPDKSGLPSDRFSAERTGGSVSTLTIQRTQQEDSAVYLCASSLDSGANVLTFGAGSRLTVL.

This clone was found a few times. The gene calls are TRBV29-1 and TRBJ1-1; TRBD1 might be the D (5 bases). Germline assignment: CDR1 SQVTM and CDR2 ANQGSEA. CDR3 length equals 12 residues. The germline V and J ends were trimmed by 4 bases and 10 bases, with 16 bases remaining between them. The CDR3 here is CSVVSQGWTAFF. The CDR3 nucleotides read TGCAGCGTTGTCTCGCAGGGTTGGACAGCTTTCTTT. Full variable domain (remainder filled in from reference TRBV29-1 and TRBJ1-1): SAVISQKPSRDICQRGTSLTIQCQVDSQVTMMFWYRQQPGQSLTLIATANQGSEATYESGFVIDKFPISRPNLTFSTLTVSNMSPEDSSIYLCSVVSQGWTAFFGQGTRLTVV.

On this clone: Sequence at one end of the junction differs from germline and may be a read error. The chain carries TRBV5-1 and TRBJ2-7; perhaps TRBD1 as D (6 bases). The CDR3 contains 13 residues. CDR1 is SGHRS and CDR2 is YFSETQ in the germline V gene. The CDR3 DNA sequence: TGCGCCAGCAGCCTAACGGTAGGGGGTCTACAGAGGTTC. It encodes CASSLTVGGLQRF.

The V and J genes are TRBV19 and TRBJ1-5; D gene unclear. V lost 9 bases to trimming and J lost 0 bases, with 15 bases between them. This CDR3 is built from 15 residues. Germline V gives CDR1 LNHDA, CDR2 SQIVND (reference sequence). CDR3 region: CARRDRADSNQPQHF. CDR3 in DNA: TGTGCCAGACGAGATCGGGCAGATAGCAATCAGCCCCAGCATTTT.